This T cell receptor beta chain is from a study of monozygotic twins with inflammatory bowel disease. Overall study findings and caveats: Twin concordance left repertoire similarity unchanged, with limited power a possible explanation for this lack of difference.

Note on this clonotype: Its antigen is as yet unknown.

TCRdb re-called the 5' RACE reads and shows each CDR3 protein once, DNA omitted. The data show approximately 110,000 distinct CDR3 sequences, and the top ten clones hold around 11%. Germline V gene sequence: CDR1 SGHDT, CDR2 YYEEEE. The CDR3 has 14 residues. The source material was blood. The V and J genes are TRBV5-6 and TRBJ1-6; without DNA, the TCRdb call of TRBD1 cannot be checked. This TCR came from a human donor with ulcerative colitis or Crohn's disease, or a healthy co-twin of an affected twin (not recorded which). The CDR3 sequence: CASSLQGDNSPLHF.